The rows below give T cell receptor beta chains drawn from one sample of a study of blood T cell repertoires in COVID-19. TCRdb's copy holds only in-frame clones and misses some; the assay was immunoSEQ multiplex PCR. The table lists some 240,000 clones, 75% to 90% of them singletons. Sequencing was carried out using peripheral blood. These receptor sequences come from a middle-aged woman who had recovered from COVID-19. Both conserved end residues are part of each CDR3. D genes are given only for firm matches. Some rows mark clone size as missing; the rest say once, few, many or name a class of expanded clone.

TRBV4-1,NA,TRBJ2-3,TRBD2,TGCGCCAGCAGCCACGGTAGCGGGTCAGGCACAGATACGCAGTATTTT,CASSHGSGSGTDTQYF
TRBV29-1,once,TRBJ2-4,TRBD1,TGCAGCGTCCGTACAGGGGGCGCCGGCAAAAACATTCAGTACTTC,CSVRTGGAGKNIQYF
TRBV18,NA,TRBJ1-3,TRBD1,TGTGCCAGCTCCGCATACCAGGGGGACAGATCATCTCGGTCTGGAAACACCATATATTTT,CASSAYQGDRSSRSGNTIYF
TRBV10-1,NA,TRBJ2-7,NA,TGCGCCAGCAGTGAGAAGGTGGCAGGGGACGGGGAGCAGTACTTC,CASSEKVAGDGEQYF
TRBV5-4,NA,TRBJ1-1,NA,TGTGCCAGCAGCTCCCAGATGGGGCTGAACACTGAAGCTTTCTTT,CASSSQMGLNTEAFF
TRBV4-1,once,TRBJ2-7,NA,TGCGCCAGCAGGTTCTACACGGAGCTCCCCTACGAGCAGTACTTC,CASRFYTELPYEQYF
TRBV9,NA,TRBJ1-1,TRBD1,TGTGCCAGCAGAGATTGGACAGGGGAAGCTTTCTTT,CASRDWTGEAFF
TRBV5-1,NA,TRBJ2-1,NA,TGCGCCAGCAGCTTGTCATTTCTGCGACAGACCTACAATGAGCAGTTCTTC,CASSLSFLRQTYNEQFF
TRBV30,once,TRBJ1-5,TRBD1,TGTGCCTGGAGTGGACCTGGGACAGGGGGCGATCAGCCCCAGCATTTT,CAWSGPGTGGDQPQHF
TRBV7-9,NA,TRBJ1-1,NA,TGTGCCAGCAGCAAAGTCTTGAACACTGAAGCTTTCTTT,CASSKVLNTEAFF
TRBV6-5,few,TRBJ1-2,TRBD1,TGTGCCAGCAGTCTTACAGGGGTGGGCTATGGCTACACCTTC,CASSLTGVGYGYTF
TRBV5-6,NA,TRBJ1-6,NA,TGTGCCAGCAGCTTACGGGGAAATTCACCCCTCCACTTT,CASSLRGNSPLHF
TRBV3-1/TRBV3-2,NA,TRBJ2-3,NA,TGTGCCAGCAGCCAACCAGGGCCAGATACGCAGTATTTT,CASSQPGPDTQYF
TRBV11-1,NA,TRBJ1-3,NA,TGTGCCAGCAGCTTGGGGCCCACTGGAAACACCATATATTTT,CASSLGPTGNTIYF
TRBV27,NA,TRBJ2-7,TRBD1,TGTGCCAGCAAGGACAGGGCACGTCACGAGCAGTACTTC,CASKDRARHEQYF
TRBV19,NA,TRBJ2-5,TRBD1,TGTGCCAGTAACCTCGGACAGGGACAAGAGACCCAGTACTTC,CASNLGQGQETQYF
TRBV3-1/TRBV3-2,NA,TRBJ2-5,TRBD2,TGTGCCAGCAGCCAAGAAGCCATCCTAGCGGGACAAGAGACCCAGTACTTC,CASSQEAILAGQETQYF
TRBV5-4,NA,TRBJ2-2,NA,TGTGCCAGCAGCTTGGTGACAGTTAACACCGGGGAGCTGTTTTTT,CASSLVTVNTGELFF
TRBV2,once,TRBJ2-3,NA,TGTGCCAGCAGCGACCCGCAGGAAGCCACAGATACGCAGTATTTT,CASSDPQEATDTQYF
TRBV28,few,TRBJ1-5,NA,TGTGCCAGCAGTTTGGTCGGGCCCCAGCATTTT,CASSLVGPQHF
TRBV4-1,NA,TRBJ2-5,NA,TGCGCCAGCAGCCAACAGGGATTTAAAGAGACCCAGTACTTC,CASSQQGFKETQYF